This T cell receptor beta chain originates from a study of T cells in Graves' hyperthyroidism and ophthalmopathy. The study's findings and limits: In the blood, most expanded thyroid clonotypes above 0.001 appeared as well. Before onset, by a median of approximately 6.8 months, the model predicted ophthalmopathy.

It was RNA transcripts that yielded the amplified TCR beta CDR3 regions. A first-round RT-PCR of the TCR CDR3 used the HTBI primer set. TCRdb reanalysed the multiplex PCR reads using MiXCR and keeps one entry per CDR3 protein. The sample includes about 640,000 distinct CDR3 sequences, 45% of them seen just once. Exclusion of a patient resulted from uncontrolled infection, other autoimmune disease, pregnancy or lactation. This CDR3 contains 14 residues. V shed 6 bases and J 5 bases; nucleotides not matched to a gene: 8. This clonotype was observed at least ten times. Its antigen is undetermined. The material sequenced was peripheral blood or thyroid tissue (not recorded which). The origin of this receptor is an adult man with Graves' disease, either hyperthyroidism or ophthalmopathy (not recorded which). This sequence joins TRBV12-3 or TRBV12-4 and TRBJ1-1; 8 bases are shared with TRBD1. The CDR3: CASRETGGKTEAFF. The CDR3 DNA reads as TGTGCCAGCAGGGAAACAGGGGGGAAGACTGAAGCTTTCTTT.